This T cell receptor beta chain was recorded in a study of T-cell memory formation after mild COVID-19. Whole-study context: Largely, TCR clusters stayed within a single donor. Study results and caveats: CD4+ contracting clones lay mainly in CM and EM, CD8+ ones in EMRA. Some clones that responded turned up in pre-infection memory, which suggests that cross-reactive memory joined in.

This CDR3 is 14 amino acids long. Germline V CDR1 and CDR2: MNHEY, SVGAGI. V was cut by 6 bases and J by 6 bases, with 17 bases left in between. Comments on this clonotype: Its antigen is unidentified.

TCRalpha and TCRbeta libraries used 5'RACE with constant-segment primers and UMIs. TCRdb reprocessed the 5' RACE reads via MiXCR and lists one record per CDR3 protein. The sample includes 380,000 or so distinct CDR3 sequences, 13% to 15% of them seen just once. Material: PBMCs or a T cell subset sorted from them (not recorded which). The chain recombines TRBV6-5 with TRBJ1-2; D not resolved. This TCR was recovered from a man aged 18 to 30 who had mild COVID-19 (a few samples of this study predate the infection). Cell type and time point are not known. CDR3 loop: CASSAKRETDGYTF. CDR3 bases: TGTGCCAGCAGCGCCAAACGGGAAACGGATGGCTACACCTTC.